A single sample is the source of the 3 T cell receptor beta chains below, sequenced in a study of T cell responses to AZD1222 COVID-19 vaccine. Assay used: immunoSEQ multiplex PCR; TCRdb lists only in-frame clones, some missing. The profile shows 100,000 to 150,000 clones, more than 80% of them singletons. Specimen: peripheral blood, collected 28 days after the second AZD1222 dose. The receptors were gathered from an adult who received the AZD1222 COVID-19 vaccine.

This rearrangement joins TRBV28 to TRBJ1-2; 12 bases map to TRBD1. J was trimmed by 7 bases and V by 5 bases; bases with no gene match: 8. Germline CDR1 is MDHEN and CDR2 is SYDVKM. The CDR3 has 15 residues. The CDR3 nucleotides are TGTGCCAGCAGTGGACCGGGACAGGGGGCAGGTGGCTACACCTTC. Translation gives CASSGPGQGAGGYTF.

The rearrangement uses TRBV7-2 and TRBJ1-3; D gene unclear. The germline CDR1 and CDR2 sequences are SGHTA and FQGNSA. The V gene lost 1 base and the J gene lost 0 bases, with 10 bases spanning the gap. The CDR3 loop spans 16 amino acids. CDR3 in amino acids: CASSLGNGRSGNTIYF. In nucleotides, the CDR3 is TGTGCCAGCAGCTTAGGAAACGGACGCTCTGGAAACACCATATATTTT. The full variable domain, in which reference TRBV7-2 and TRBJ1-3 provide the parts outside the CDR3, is GAGVSQSPSNKVTEKGKDVELRCDPISGHTALYWYRQSLGQGLEFLIYFQGNSAPDKSGLPSDRFSAERTGGSVSTLTIQRTQQEDSAVYLCASSLGNGRSGNTIYFGEGSWLTVV.

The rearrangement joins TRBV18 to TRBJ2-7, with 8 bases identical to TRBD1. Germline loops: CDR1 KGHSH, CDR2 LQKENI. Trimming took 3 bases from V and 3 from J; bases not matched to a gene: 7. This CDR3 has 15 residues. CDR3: CASSPRDRNHYEQYF. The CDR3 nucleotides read TGTGCCAGCTCACCCCGGGACAGGAATCACTACGAGCAGTACTTC. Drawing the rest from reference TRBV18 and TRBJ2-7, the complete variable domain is NAGVMQNPRHLVRRRGQEARLRCSPMKGHSHVYWYRQLPEEGLKFMVYLQKENIIDESGMPKERFSAEFPKEGPSILRIQQVVRGDSAAYFCASSPRDRNHYEQYFGPGTRLTVT.